The 20 T cell receptor beta chains listed next were all sequenced from one sample in a study of regulatory T cells in long-lasting Graves disease. Noted time point: persistent/refractory GD, antithyroid drugs over 5 years with positive TRAb. Generation of the TCR library employed RNA extracted from PBMCs. CDR3-region Arm-PCR and iRepertoire HTBI primers produced the TCR beta libraries. TCRdb reprocessed the multiplex PCR reads with MiXCR, giving one entry per CDR3 protein. Found here are 700,000 or so distinct CDR3 sequences, 25% to 35% of them singletons; the top ten hold under 50%. This material consisted of peripheral blood mononuclear cells (PBMCs), taken when the disease was refractory, from a patient treated with antithyroid drugs. These receptors all come from a female donor with Graves disease.

On this clonotype itself: At one of its ends the junction is not consistent with the germline gene, which may arise from a read error. The rearrangement uses TRBV5-1 and TRBJ1-2; no firm D call. The CDR3 consists of 13 residues. Germline CDR1 reads SGHRS; CDR2 reads YFSETQ. CDR3 nucleotides: TGCGCCAGCAGCTTAGGACCGCTCTATGCCTACACCTTC. This codes for CASSLGPLYAYTF.

This clonotype has ten or more counts. This chain joins TRBV7-3 and TRBJ1-1, with TRBD1 as a possible D gene (6 bases). The CDR3 is made up of 16 amino acids. The germline CDR1 and CDR2 sequences are SGHTA and FQGTGA. The V end was cut by 5 bases, the J end by 1 base, with 17 bases between. CDR3 loop: CASSPTGMSQNTEAFF. The CDR3 DNA sequence: TGTGCCAGCAGCCCCACAGGGATGAGTCAGAACACTGAAGCTTTCTTT.

This clonotype was found a few times. At one boundary the junction diverges from the germline segment, which might be a read error. The CDR3 protein is CASSSSGPYEQYF. The DNA for the CDR3 is TGTGCCAGCAGCTCCAGCGGGCCCTACGAGCAGTACTTC. The chain uses TRBV10-2 and TRBJ2-7, with D possibly TRBD2 on 6 matching bases. Germline CDR1 is WSHSY and CDR2 is SAAADI. The CDR3 is 13 residues long.

This clonotype was counted only a few times. The chain links TRBV11-2 to TRBJ2-7; a weak D match, TRBD2 (6 bases). V dropped 5 bases and J dropped 1 base, with 15 bases sitting between them. The CDR3 contains 15 residues. Germline V lookup: CDR1 SGHAT, CDR2 FQNNGV. The CDR3 DNA follows: TGTGCCAGCAGCAAAGGGGACTCACCTTCCTACGAGCAGTACTTC. It is translated as CASSKGDSPSYEQYF.

The genes are TRBV25-1 and TRBJ1-4; no definite D call. The CDR3 covers 15 residues. The V end lost 4 bases, the J end lost 4 bases, and 13 bases lay between the germline ends. Germline lookup yields CDR1 MGHDK and CDR2 SYGVNS. The CDR3 DNA reads TGTGCCAGCAGTGGCCAGACACGAGTTAATGAAAAACTGTTTTTT. As protein: CASSGQTRVNEKLFF.

The rearrangement links TRBV9 to TRBJ2-7, with D unresolved. The CDR3 has 15 amino acids. V dropped 2 bases and J dropped 2 bases, with 14 bases sitting between them. Germline V gene lookup returns CDR1 SGDLS and CDR2 YYNGEE. CDR3 residues: CASSVTPRTAYEQYF. DNA for the CDR3: TGTGCCAGCAGCGTTACCCCACGGACGGCCTACGAGCAGTACTTC.

Comments on this clonotype: This may be a read error: a much more frequent sequence differs by one nucleotide. V gene TRBV11-2 combines with J gene TRBJ1-1; D may be TRBD1 (6 bases). CDR3 length: 15 amino acids. Germline V gives CDR1 SGHAT, CDR2 FQNNGV. This CDR3 is CASSHTGHPGTEALF. The CDR3 nucleotides are TGTGCCAGCAGCCACACGGGACACCCGGGGACTGAAGCTCTCTTT. Full variable domain (rest looked up from reference TRBV11-2 and TRBJ1-1): EAGVAQSPRYKIIEKRQSVAFWCNPISGHATLYWYQQILGQGPKLLIQFQNNGVVDDSQLPKDRFSAERLKGVDSTLKIQPAKLEDSAVYLCASSHTGHPGTEALFGQGTRLTVV.

This clonotype was observed many times. The V call is TRBV27, the J call TRBJ1-1; D unclear. Deletions cut 7 bases from V and 0 bases from J, with 18 bases between. The CDR3 has 16 amino acids. The germline V gene encodes CDR1 MNHEY and CDR2 SMNVEV (reference sequence). The CDR3: CASTRSVLSLNTEAFF. For the CDR3, the DNA is TGTGCCAGCACCCGATCTGTGTTGAGCTTGAACACTGAAGCTTTCTTT.

This clonotype has at least ten counts. This chain links TRBV6-1 with TRBJ1-2; 7 bases line up with TRBD1. The CDR3 has 15 amino acids. Per the germline V gene, CDR1 is MNHNS and CDR2 is SASEGT. The V segment lost 6 bases and the J segment 2 bases; nucleotides outside the gene matches: 9. CDR3 DNA: TGTGCCAGCAGAGAGGGGGCGGTCACGAACTATGGCTACACCTTC. Protein: CASREGAVTNYGYTF.

This chain joins TRBV11-2 and TRBJ2-7; the D is unclear. This CDR3 region has 15 residues. Trimming removed 2 bases from V and 0 bases from J, with 11 bases in between. Germline V gene sequence: CDR1 SGHAT, CDR2 FQNNGV. Here the CDR3 reads CASSLSQTYSYEQYF. The CDR3 bases are TGTGCCAGCAGCTTATCTCAAACGTACTCCTACGAGCAGTACTTC.

Ten or more counts support this clonotype. This chain joins TRBV28 and TRBJ2-1, with TRBD1 matching over 9 bases. V lost 2 bases, J lost 8 bases, and 7 bases stayed unmatched. Germline-derived CDR1 and CDR2 are MDHEN and SYDVKM. The CDR3 has 15 amino acids. This chain's CDR3 is CASSLTGQGWDEQFF. CDR3 in DNA: TGTGCCAGCAGTTTAACGGGACAGGGCTGGGATGAGCAGTTCTTC.

This clonotype has a handful of counts. The rearrangement joins TRBV9 to TRBJ2-1, with D tentatively TRBD2 (6 bases). The germline V gene encodes CDR1 SGDLS and CDR2 YYNGEE. The V end lost 2 bases, the J end lost 6 bases, and 15 bases lay between the germline ends. The CDR3 length is 15 residues. CDR3 coding DNA: TGTGCCAGCAGCGTCCTAGCGAATAGGGCCAATGAGCAGTTCTTC. As protein: CASSVLANRANEQFF.

This chain joins TRBV6-2 or TRBV6-3 and TRBJ1-1, with a weak D call TRBD1 (6 bases). Per germline, CDR1 MNHEY and CDR2 SVGEGT. Trimming cost V 0 bases and J 3 bases, with 17 bases left between them. The CDR3 runs to 17 residues. CDR3 coding DNA: TGTGCCAGCAGTTACTCACGGGGGCCGGGGGGATACACTGAAGCTTTCTTT. Residues: CASSYSRGPGGYTEAFF.

Many counts were recorded for this clonotype. The junction departs from the called germline gene at one end, perhaps through a read error. The gene calls are TRBV28 and TRBJ1-5, with unresolved D. Germline V gene lookup returns CDR1 MDHEN and CDR2 SYDVKM. The CDR3 length is 16 residues. The CDR3 coding sequence is TGTGCCAGCAGTTTACCTAGGGCGGGTAGCAATCAACCCCAGCATTTT. Its translation is CASSLPRAGSNQPQHF.

The V gene is TRBV11-2, the J gene TRBJ1-5; no definite D call. The CDR3 has 15 residues. Deletions cut 2 bases from V and 0 bases from J, with 8 bases between. Germline CDR1 and CDR2: SGHAT and FQNNGV. In nucleotides, the CDR3 is TGTGCCAGCAGCTTACAGCCGCATAGCAATCAGCCCCAGCATTTT. This codes for CASSLQPHSNQPQHF.

The table lists this clonotype with a few counts. The rearrangement links TRBV30 to TRBJ2-7; possible D gene TRBD1, 6 bases. CDR3 length: 13 residues. V was cut by 0 bases and J by 6 bases, with 12 bases left in between. CDR1 and CDR2 (germline): GTSNPN, SVGIG (reference sequence). DNA for the CDR3: TGTGCCTGGAGTGTTGGGGGCCCAGGCGAGCAGTACTTC. Translated, it gives CAWSVGGPGEQYF.

The V call is TRBV10-3, the J call TRBJ2-5; 10 nucleotides line up with TRBD2. The V and J ends lost 3 bases and 7 bases, in that order; junction bases with no gene match: 5. This CDR3 has 14 amino acids. Germline assignment: CDR1 ENHRY and CDR2 SYGVKD. This CDR3 is CAISEVSGRGTQYF. The CDR3 bases are TGTGCCATCAGTGAAGTGAGCGGGAGGGGGACCCAGTACTTC.

This clonotype was counted at least ten times. This chain connects TRBV11-2 to TRBJ2-5; possible D gene TRBD2, 5 bases. The germline CDR1 and CDR2 sequences are SGHAT and FQNNGV. Trimming removed 1 base at V and 5 bases at J, with 11 bases between. The CDR3 contains 14 residues. The DNA of the CDR3 is TGTGCCAGCAGCTTAGTCGCTAGCTCGGAGACCCAGTACTTC. This sequence encodes CASSLVASSETQYF.

The chain joins TRBV19 to TRBJ2-7; no reliable D call. The germline gives CDR1 LNHDA, CDR2 SQIVND (reference sequence). The CDR3 runs to 15 residues. V was trimmed by 3 bases and J by 4 bases, leaving 16 bases between them. The chain's CDR3 is CASSISAGGSYEQYF. CDR3 bases: TGTGCCAGTAGTATTTCGGCAGGCGGATCATACGAGCAGTACTTC.

This clonotype was detected only a few times. It is likely a read error, because the conserved phenylalanine at the end of the CDR3 is missing. This sequence joins TRBV5-1 and TRBJ2-7, with D unclear. The germline V and J ends were trimmed by 4 bases and 2 bases, with 13 bases remaining between them. The germline V gene has CDR1 SGHRS and CDR2 YFSETQ. This CDR3 region has 14 residues. DNA of the CDR3: TGCGCCAGCAGCCCCAGCCAGTCACCCTACGAGCAGTACCTC. It encodes CASSPSQSPYEQYL.